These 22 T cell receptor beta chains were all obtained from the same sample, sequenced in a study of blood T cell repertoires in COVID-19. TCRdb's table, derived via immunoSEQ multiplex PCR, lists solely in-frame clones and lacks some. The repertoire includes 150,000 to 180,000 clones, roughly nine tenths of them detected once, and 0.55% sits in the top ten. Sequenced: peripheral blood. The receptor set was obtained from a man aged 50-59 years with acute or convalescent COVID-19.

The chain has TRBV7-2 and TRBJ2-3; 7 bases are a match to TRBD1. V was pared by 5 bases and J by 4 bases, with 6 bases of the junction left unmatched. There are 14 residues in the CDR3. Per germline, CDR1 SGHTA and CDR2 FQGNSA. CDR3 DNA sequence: TGTGCCAGCAGCCAACAGGGGAGTGCAGATACGCAGTATTTT. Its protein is CASSQQGSADTQYF.

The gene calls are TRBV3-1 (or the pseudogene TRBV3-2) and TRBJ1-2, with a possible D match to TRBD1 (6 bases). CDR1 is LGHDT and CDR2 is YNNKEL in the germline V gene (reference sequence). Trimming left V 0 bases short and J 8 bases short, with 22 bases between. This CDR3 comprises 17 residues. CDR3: CASSQDPVVRGSDGYTF. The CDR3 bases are TGTGCCAGCAGCCAAGATCCCGTGGTCAGGGGATCTGACGGCTACACCTTC.

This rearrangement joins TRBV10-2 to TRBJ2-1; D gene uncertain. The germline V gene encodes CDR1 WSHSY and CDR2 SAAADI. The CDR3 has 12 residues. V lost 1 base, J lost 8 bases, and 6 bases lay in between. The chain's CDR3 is CASSEFGDEQFF. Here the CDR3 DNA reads TGCGCCAGCAGTGAGTTTGGAGATGAGCAGTTCTTC.

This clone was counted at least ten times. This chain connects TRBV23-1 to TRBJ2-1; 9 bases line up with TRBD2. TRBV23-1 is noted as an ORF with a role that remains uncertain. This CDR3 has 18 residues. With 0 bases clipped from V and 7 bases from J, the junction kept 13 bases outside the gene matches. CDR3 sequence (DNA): TGCGCCAGCAGTCAATCCTGGGACCGGCGGGGGGGCACGAATGAGCAGTTCTTC. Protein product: CASSQSWDRRGGTNEQFF.

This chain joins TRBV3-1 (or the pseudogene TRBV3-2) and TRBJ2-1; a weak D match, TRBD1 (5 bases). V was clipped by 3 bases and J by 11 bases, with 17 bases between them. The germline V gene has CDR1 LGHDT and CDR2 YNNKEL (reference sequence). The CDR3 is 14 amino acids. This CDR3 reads CASSQRATGYKQFF. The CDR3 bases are TGTGCCAGCAGCCAGCGAGCTACAGGATACAAGCAGTTCTTC.

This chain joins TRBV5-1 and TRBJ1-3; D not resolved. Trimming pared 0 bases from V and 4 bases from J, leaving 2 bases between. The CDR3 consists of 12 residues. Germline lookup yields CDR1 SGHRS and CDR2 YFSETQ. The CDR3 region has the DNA TGCGCCAGCAGCTTGGCGGGAAACACCATATATTTT. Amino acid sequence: CASSLAGNTIYF.

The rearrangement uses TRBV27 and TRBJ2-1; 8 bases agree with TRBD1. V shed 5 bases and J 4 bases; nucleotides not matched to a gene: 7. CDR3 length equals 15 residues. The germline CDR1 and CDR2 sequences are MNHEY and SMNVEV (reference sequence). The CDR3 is CASSTTGDEYNEQFF. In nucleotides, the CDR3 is TGTGCCAGCAGTACGACAGGGGATGAGTACAATGAGCAGTTCTTC.

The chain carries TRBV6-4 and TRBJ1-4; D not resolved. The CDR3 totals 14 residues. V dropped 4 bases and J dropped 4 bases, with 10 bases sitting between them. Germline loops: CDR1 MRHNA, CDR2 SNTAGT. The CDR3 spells CASSAPRFNEKLFF. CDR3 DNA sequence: TGTGCCAGCAGTGCCCCCAGGTTTAATGAAAAACTGTTTTTT.

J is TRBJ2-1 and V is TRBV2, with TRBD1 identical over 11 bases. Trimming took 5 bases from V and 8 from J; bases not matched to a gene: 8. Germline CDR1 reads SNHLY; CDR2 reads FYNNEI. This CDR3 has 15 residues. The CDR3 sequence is CASSRTGGKMYEQFF. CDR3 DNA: TGTGCCAGCAGTCGGACAGGGGGCAAGATGTATGAGCAGTTCTTC.

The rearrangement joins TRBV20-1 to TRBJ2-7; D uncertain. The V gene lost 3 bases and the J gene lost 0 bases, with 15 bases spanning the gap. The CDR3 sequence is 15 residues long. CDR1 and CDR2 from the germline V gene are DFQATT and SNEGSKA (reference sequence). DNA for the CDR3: TGCAGTGCTAGTCAGCGAGCTCAGAGCTCCTACGAGCAGTACTTC. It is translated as CSASQRAQSSYEQYF.

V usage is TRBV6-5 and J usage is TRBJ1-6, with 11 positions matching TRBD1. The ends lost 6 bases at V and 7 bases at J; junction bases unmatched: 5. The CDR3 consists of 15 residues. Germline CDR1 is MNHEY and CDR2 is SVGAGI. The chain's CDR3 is CASRSGTGGNSPLHF. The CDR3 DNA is TGTGCCAGCAGGTCCGGGACAGGGGGGAATTCACCCCTCCACTTT.

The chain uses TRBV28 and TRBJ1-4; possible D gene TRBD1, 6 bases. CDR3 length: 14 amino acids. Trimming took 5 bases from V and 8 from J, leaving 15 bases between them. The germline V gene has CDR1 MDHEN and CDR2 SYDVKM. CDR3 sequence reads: CASSIANRVEKLFF. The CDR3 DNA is TGTGCCAGCAGTATCGCCAACAGGGTCGAAAAACTGTTTTTT. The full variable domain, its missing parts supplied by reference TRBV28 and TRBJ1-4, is DVKVTQSSRYLVKRTGEKVFLECVQDMDHENMFWYRQDPGLGLRLIYFSYDVKMKEKGDIPEGYSVSREKKERFSLILESASTNQTSMYLCASSIANRVEKLFFGSGTQLSVL.

CDR3 DNA: TGTGCCAGCAGCTTATCTCTGAATTCACCCCTCCACTTT. It codes for CASSLSLNSPLHF. V is TRBV7-2 and J is TRBJ1-6; D not certain. The CDR3 is 13 residues long. Looked up from germline, CDR1 is SGHTA and CDR2 is FQGNSA. The germline V and J ends were trimmed by 2 bases and 7 bases, with 6 bases remaining between them.

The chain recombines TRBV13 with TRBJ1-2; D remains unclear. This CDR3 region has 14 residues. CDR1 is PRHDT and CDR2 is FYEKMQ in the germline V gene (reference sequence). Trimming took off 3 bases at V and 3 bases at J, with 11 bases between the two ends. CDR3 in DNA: TGTGCCAGCAGCTTCACGACACTCCACTATGGCTACACCTTC. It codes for CASSFTTLHYGYTF.

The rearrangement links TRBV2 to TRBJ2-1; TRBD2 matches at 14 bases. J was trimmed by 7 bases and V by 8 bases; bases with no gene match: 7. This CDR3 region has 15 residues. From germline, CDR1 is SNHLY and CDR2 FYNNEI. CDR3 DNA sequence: TGTGCCAGCGTCAGGTGGACTAGCGGGAGGAATGAGCAGTTCTTC. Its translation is CASVRWTSGRNEQFF.

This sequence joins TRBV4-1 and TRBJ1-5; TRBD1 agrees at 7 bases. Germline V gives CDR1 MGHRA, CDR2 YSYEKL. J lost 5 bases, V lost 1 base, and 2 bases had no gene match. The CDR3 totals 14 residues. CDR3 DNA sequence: TGCGCCAGCAGCCAAGGACAGGGCGATCAGCCCCAGCATTTT. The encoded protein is CASSQGQGDQPQHF.

CDR3 coding DNA: TGTGCCAGCAGCGTAAGGGAGCTAGCGGGAGGCTACGAGCAGTACTTC. Translated, it gives CASSVRELAGGYEQYF. The chain carries TRBV9 and TRBJ2-7; TRBD2 aligns across 11 bases. The germline CDR1 and CDR2 sequences are SGDLS and YYNGEE. This CDR3 is 16 amino acids long. J gave up 3 bases and V 1 base, and 6 bases lay outside the gene matches.

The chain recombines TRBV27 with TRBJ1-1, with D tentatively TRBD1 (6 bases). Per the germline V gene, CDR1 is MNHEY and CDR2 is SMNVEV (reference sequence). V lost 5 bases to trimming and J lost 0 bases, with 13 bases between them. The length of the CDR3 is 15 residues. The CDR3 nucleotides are TGTGCCAGCAGTGCCTGGGGACATCTGAACACTGAAGCTTTCTTT. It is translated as CASSAWGHLNTEAFF.

CDR3: CASSRLPVDTQYF. The DNA of the CDR3 is TGTGCCAGTAGTAGACTCCCCGTCGATACGCAGTATTTT. V is TRBV19 and J is TRBJ2-3; D is unclear. This CDR3 has 13 amino acids. Trimming cost V 4 bases and J 6 bases, with 11 bases left between them. Germline V gene data show CDR1 as LNHDA and CDR2 as SQIVND (reference sequence). Filled out from reference TRBV19 and TRBJ2-3, the complete variable domain reads DGGITQSPKYLFRKEGQNVTLSCEQNLNHDAMYWYRQDPGQGLRLIYYSQIVNDFQKGDIAEGYSVSREKKESFPLTVTSAQKNPTAFYLCASSRLPVDTQYFGPGTRLTVL.

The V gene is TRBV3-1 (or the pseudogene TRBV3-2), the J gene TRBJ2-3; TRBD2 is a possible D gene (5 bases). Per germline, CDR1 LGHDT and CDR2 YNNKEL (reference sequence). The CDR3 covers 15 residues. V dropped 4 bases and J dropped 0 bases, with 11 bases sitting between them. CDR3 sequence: CASSPRRASTDTQYF. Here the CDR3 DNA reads TGTGCCAGCAGCCCCCGGCGGGCTAGCACAGATACGCAGTATTTT.

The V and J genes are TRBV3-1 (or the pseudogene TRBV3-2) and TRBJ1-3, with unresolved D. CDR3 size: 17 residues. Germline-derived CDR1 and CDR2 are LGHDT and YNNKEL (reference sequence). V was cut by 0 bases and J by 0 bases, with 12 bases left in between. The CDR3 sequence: CASSQDPSTISGNTIYF. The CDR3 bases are TGTGCCAGCAGCCAAGACCCGAGCACTATCTCTGGAAACACCATATATTTT.

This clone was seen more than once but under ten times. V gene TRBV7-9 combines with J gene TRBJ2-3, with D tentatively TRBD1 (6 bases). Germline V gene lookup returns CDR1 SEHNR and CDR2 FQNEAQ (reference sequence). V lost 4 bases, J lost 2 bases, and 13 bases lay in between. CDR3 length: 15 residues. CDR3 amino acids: CASSYGQLDTDTQYF. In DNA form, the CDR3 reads TGTGCCAGCAGCTATGGACAGCTAGACACAGATACGCAGTATTTT.